What follows are 22 T cell receptor beta chains derived from one specimen sequenced in a study of blood T cells in healthy people across ages (dated by TCRdb to 2015 to 2017). The library was prepared using 5' RACE. The run used an Illumina HiSeq 2500. A second roughly 6 to 12 cycle PCR used a sample-barcoded 5' primer and a J-beta primer mix. The public reads were reprocessed in TCRdb via fastp at Q25 and MiXCR, keeping in-frame beta chains. Every CDR3 protein is listed once, alongside the most common genes and DNA of its rows. The sample table records fewer than 2,000,000 distinct CDR3 sequences; 30% to 40% of these occur just once. Approximately 11% of the sample rests with the top ten. Source material: blood. These receptor sequences come from a woman aged 25 to 45 in good health.

CDR3 bases: TGTGCCAGCAGCTTGACGGGGGGGCCCCCAGATACGCAGTATTTT. Translating it yields CASSLTGGPPDTQYF. The chain combines TRBV13 with TRBJ2-3; 8 nucleotides align to TRBD2. V was clipped by 3 bases and J by 4 bases; unmatched bases: 6. The CDR3 has 15 amino acids. Germline loops: CDR1 PRHDT, CDR2 FYEKMQ (reference sequence).

The chain links TRBV4-1 to TRBJ1-2; 7 positions agree with TRBD1. In germline, CDR1 is MGHRA, CDR2 YSYEKL. With 1 base clipped from V and 4 bases from J, the junction kept 6 bases outside the gene matches. The CDR3 is 15 amino acids. The CDR3 protein is CASSQVPRGGYGYTF. In nucleotides, the CDR3 is TGCGCCAGCAGCCAAGTCCCCAGGGGGGGCTATGGCTACACCTTC.

The J gene is TRBJ2-7, the V gene TRBV2; 15 nucleotides align to TRBD2. The CDR3 sequence is 16 residues long. J was trimmed by 2 bases and V by 11 bases; bases with no gene match: 10. CDR1 and CDR2 (germline): SNHLY, FYNNEI. DNA for the CDR3: TGTGCCGGCCAGGGACTAGCGGGGGGAGCAGCCTACGAGCAGTACTTC. Its protein product is CAGQGLAGGAAYEQYF.

The V call is TRBV6-6, the J call TRBJ2-1; 7 bases match TRBD2. Trimming removed 6 bases from V and 6 bases from J; junction bases left unmatched: 11. CDR3 size: 15 residues. Germline V lookup: CDR1 MNHNY, CDR2 SVGAGI (reference sequence). For the CDR3, the DNA is TGTGCCAGCAGCCACGGCGAGGGCGGGGGCAATGAGCAGTTCTTC. This translates into CASSHGEGGGNEQFF.

The chain couples TRBV5-8 to TRBJ2-4; tentative D call: TRBD2 (5 bases). With the DNA end fitting TRBJ2-7 better, the J assignment may be wrong. Germline assignment: CDR1 SGHTS and CDR2 YDEGEE. The CDR3 is 14 residues long. The CDR3, as DNA: TGTGCCAGCAGCTTGGAGGCTAGCAGGCACGAGCAGTACTTC. Protein product: CASSLEASRHEQYF.

The chain employs TRBV30 and TRBJ2-3, with D possibly matching TRBD1 (6 bases). Between the trimmed V and J ends, which lost 2 bases and 2 bases, there was a span of 11 bases. In germline, CDR1 is GTSNPN, CDR2 SVGIG (reference sequence). This CDR3 has 14 residues. The CDR3 DNA reads as TGTGCCTGGAGTTCCCAGGGGCTCACAGATACGCAGTATTTT. Translated: CAWSSQGLTDTQYF. Full variable domain (missing parts from reference TRBV30 and TRBJ2-3): SQTIHQWPATLVQPVGSPLSLECTVEGTSNPNLYWYRQAAGRGLQLLFYSVGIGQISSEVPQNLSASRPQDRQFILSSKKLLLSDSGFYLCAWSSQGLTDTQYFGPGTRLTVL.

The CDR3 sequence: CAWGGNSYEQYF. The DNA of the CDR3 is TGTGCCTGGGGGGGAAACTCCTACGAGCAGTACTTC. The V call is TRBV30, the J call TRBJ2-7, with D perhaps TRBD1 or TRBD2 (5 bases each). Germline lookup yields CDR1 GTSNPN and CDR2 SVGIG (reference sequence). Trimming took off 5 bases at V and 0 bases at J, with 8 bases between the two ends. The CDR3 runs 12 residues.

The chain carries TRBV9 and TRBJ1-2; possible D gene TRBD1, 5 bases. With 0 bases removed from V and 4 bases from J, the gap between germline ends came to 16 bases. In germline, CDR1 is SGDLS, CDR2 YYNGEE. The CDR3 loop spans 16 amino acids. CDR3 sequence: CASSVDHSDKSYGYTF. Written as DNA, the CDR3 is TGTGCCAGCAGCGTAGATCATTCGGACAAAAGCTATGGCTACACCTTC.

This clonotype was observed many times. The chain combines TRBV5-1 with TRBJ2-7; D is possibly TRBD1 (6 bases). Per germline, CDR1 SGHRS and CDR2 YFSETQ. The CDR3 is 12 residues long. Trimming took off 3 bases at V and 7 bases at J, with 11 bases between the two ends. The CDR3 DNA is TGCGCCAGCAGCTCGGGACAAGCGGAGCAGTACTTC. Translation: CASSSGQAEQYF. Full variable domain (missing parts from reference TRBV5-1 and TRBJ2-7): KAGVTQTPRYLIKTRGQQVTLSCSPISGHRSVSWYQQTPGQGLQFLFEYFSETQRNKGNFPGRFSGRQFSNSRSEMNVSTLELGDSALYLCASSSGQAEQYFGPGTRLTVT.

The chain links TRBV6-1 to TRBJ2-7; the D gene is possibly TRBD1 (5 bases). This CDR3 has 13 residues. Germline lookup yields CDR1 MNHNS and CDR2 SASEGT. V lost 8 bases to trimming and J lost 2 bases, with 13 bases between them. The CDR3 protein is CASLKTDTYEQYF. CDR3 nucleotides: TGTGCCAGCTTAAAGACGGACACCTACGAGCAGTACTTC.

The chain joins TRBV3-1 to TRBJ2-1; D gene unclear. V was shortened by 1 base and J by 10 bases, with 20 bases between the two germline ends. The CDR3 runs 16 residues. Germline values: CDR1 LGHDT, CDR2 YNNKEL (reference sequence). CDR3 in DNA: TGTGCCAGCAGCCAAGTTGCCTATCTTACCGGCGAGGAGCAGTTCTTC. Amino acid sequence: CASSQVAYLTGEEQFF.

In DNA form, the CDR3 reads TGTGCCAGCAGGGGTAGGGGTCGGTCCTACAATGAGCAGTTCTTC. The encoded protein is CASRGRGRSYNEQFF. V usage is TRBV11-2 and J usage is TRBJ2-1; a weak D match, TRBD1 (5 bases). This CDR3 comprises 15 residues. CDR1 SGHAT and CDR2 FQNNGV come from the germline V gene. V lost 6 bases and J 1 base, leaving 13 bases between the germline ends. The variable domain in full, with the rest retrieved from reference TRBV11-2 and TRBJ2-1, is EAGVAQSPRYKIIEKRQSVAFWCNPISGHATLYWYQQILGQGPKLLIQFQNNGVVDDSQLPKDRFSAERLKGVDSTLKIQPAKLEDSAVYLCASRGRGRSYNEQFFGPGTRLTVL.

This clonotype has a handful of counts. This rearrangement joins TRBV7-9 to TRBJ2-1; 10 bases are shared with TRBD2. CDR3 size: 16 residues. Germline trimming cut 1 base from V and 13 bases from J; bases unmatched to any gene: 13. CDR1 SEHNR and CDR2 FQNEAQ come from the germline V gene (reference sequence). The CDR3 DNA reads TGTGCCAGCAGCTTAGGAGGATACGGGACTAGCGATTACCAGTTCTTC. Residues: CASSLGGYGTSDYQFF. Complete variable domain (other parts from reference TRBV7-9 and TRBJ2-1): DTGVSQNPRHKITKRGQNVTFRCDPISEHNRLYWYRQTLGQGPEFLTYFQNEAQLEKSRLLSDRFSAERPKGSFSTLEIQRTEQGDSAMYLCASSLGGYGTSDYQFFGPGTRLTVL.

The table lists this clonotype with a few counts. The rearrangement links TRBV9 to TRBJ2-3; a possible D gene is TRBD1 (6 bases). The CDR3 is 15 amino acids. The germline CDR1 and CDR2 sequences are SGDLS and YYNGEE. V was shortened by 0 bases and J by 2 bases, with 10 bases between the two germline ends. CDR3 region: CASSVDAGVTDTQYF. The CDR3 DNA reads as TGTGCCAGCAGCGTAGATGCAGGGGTCACAGATACGCAGTATTTT.

The chain has TRBV2 and TRBJ2-5, with 7 bases lining up with TRBD1. The CDR3 is 12 amino acids. V lost 5 bases and J lost 12; bases outside the gene matches: 9. Germline assignment: CDR1 SNHLY and CDR2 FYNNEI. CDR3 in amino acids: CASSNPGGLKYF. CDR3 sequence (DNA): TGTGCCAGCAGTAACCCAGGGGGTCTCAAGTACTTC. The variable domain in full, completed from reference TRBV2 and TRBJ2-5, reads EPEVTQTPSHQVTQMGQEVILRCVPISNHLYFYWYRQILGQKVEFLVSFYNNEISEKSEIFDDQFSVERPDGSNFTLKIRSTKLEDSAMYFCASSNPGGLKYFGPGTRLLVL.

This clonotype was seen repeatedly, ten times or more. V is TRBV29-1 and J is TRBJ2-1, with 14 nucleotides matching TRBD2. Germline V gene lookup returns CDR1 SQVTM and CDR2 ANQGSEA. The CDR3 loop spans 15 amino acids. V was pared by 6 bases and J by 8 bases, with 9 bases of the junction left unmatched. CDR3 region: CSVRRLAGGLDEQFF. The CDR3 nucleotides read TGCAGCGTCCGTAGACTAGCGGGGGGGCTGGATGAGCAGTTCTTC.

This clonotype was recorded many times. Compared with germline, one end of the junction differs, possibly owing to a read error. The CDR3 DNA follows: TGCAGTGTTAGACGACAGGGGGTCGAAAAACTGTTTTTT. Translation: CSVRRQGVEKLFF. The chain uses TRBV20-1 and TRBJ1-4; TRBD1 matches 9 bases. The V gene's germline CDR1 is DFQATT and CDR2 SNEGSKA (reference sequence). The CDR3 contains 13 residues.

The rearrangement joins TRBV29-1 to TRBJ1-2; D is unclear. Trimming removed 8 bases at V and 6 bases at J, with 16 bases between. The CDR3 extends over 12 amino acids. Germline values: CDR1 SQVTM, CDR2 ANQGSEA. The CDR3 DNA sequence: TGCAGCTATGGACGTCCAGACCATGGCTACACCTTC. This gives the protein CSYGRPDHGYTF.

This clonotype was recorded a few times. The V gene is TRBV20-1, the J gene TRBJ1-2; 7 bases are shared with TRBD1. The CDR3 has 14 amino acids. Germline CDR1 and CDR2: DFQATT and SNEGSKA (reference sequence). The trim removed 4 bases at V and 3 bases at J, leaving 8 bases unmatched. In DNA, the CDR3 is TGCAGTGCTACCCATACAGGGGACGACTATGGCTACACCTTC. This encodes CSATHTGDDYGYTF.

About this clonotype: A read error may produce the germline difference seen at one junction end. The V and J genes are TRBV3-1 and TRBJ2-5; tentative D call: TRBD2 (7 bases). Per germline, CDR1 LGHDT and CDR2 YNNKEL (reference sequence). This CDR3 has 14 residues. CDR3 sequence reads: CAGSHRGGQETQYF. The CDR3 nucleotides read TGTGCCGGCAGCCATAGGGGGGGACAAGAGACCCAGTACTTC.

As concerns this clonotype: In this CDR3 the conserved last residue, phenylalanine or tryptophan, is missing, so a read error is likely. The chain has TRBV20-1 and TRBJ2-7, with a tentative D call TRBD2 (6 bases). CDR1 is DFQATT and CDR2 is SNEGSKA in the germline V gene (reference sequence). The ends were cut back, 7 bases at V and 2 bases at J, with 21 bases in the middle. The CDR3 runs 15 residues. CDR3 nucleotide sequence: TGCAGTGTAGACGCTAGCGCTGAGAATCCCTACGAGCAGTACCTC. Translation gives CSVDASAENPYEQYL.

This clonotype was seen only a few times. V and J are TRBV7-8 and TRBJ2-7; maybe TRBD2 (5 bases). From germline, CDR1 is SGHVS and CDR2 FQNEAQ. The V end was cut by 3 bases, the J end by 0 bases, with 18 bases between. This CDR3 region has 17 residues. CDR3 DNA sequence: TGTGCCAGCAGCTTCACCCGAGGAGCGGTCCTCTCCTACGAGCAGTACTTC. Its translation: CASSFTRGAVLSYEQYF.